Reported below is one T cell receptor (beta chain). This sample was taken from a study of blood T cell repertoires in COVID-19. Clones were read by immunoSEQ multiplex PCR, and TCRdb kept only the in-frame ones, dropping some. The table shows some 250,000 clones, with approximately 86% occurring only once. The V gene's germline CDR1 is SGDLS and CDR2 YYNGEE. This CDR3 is 16 amino acids long. V shed 0 bases and J 2 bases; nucleotides not matched to a gene: 5. The sample comprised peripheral blood. The TCR originated in a woman aged 25-40 years who had recovered from COVID-19. The rearrangement links TRBV9 to TRBJ2-7, with TRBD1 matching over 10 bases. The CDR3 sequence is CASSVGGGTGAYEQYF. Here the CDR3 DNA reads TGTGCCAGCAGCGTAGGGGGCGGGACAGGGGCCTACGAGCAGTACTTC. The full variable domain, completed using reference TRBV9 and TRBJ2-7, is DSGVTQTPKHLITATGQRVTLRCSPRSGDLSVYWYQQSLDQGLQFLIQYYNGEERAKGNILERFSAQQFPDLHSELNLSSLELGDSALYFCASSVGGGTGAYEQYFGPGTRLTVT.